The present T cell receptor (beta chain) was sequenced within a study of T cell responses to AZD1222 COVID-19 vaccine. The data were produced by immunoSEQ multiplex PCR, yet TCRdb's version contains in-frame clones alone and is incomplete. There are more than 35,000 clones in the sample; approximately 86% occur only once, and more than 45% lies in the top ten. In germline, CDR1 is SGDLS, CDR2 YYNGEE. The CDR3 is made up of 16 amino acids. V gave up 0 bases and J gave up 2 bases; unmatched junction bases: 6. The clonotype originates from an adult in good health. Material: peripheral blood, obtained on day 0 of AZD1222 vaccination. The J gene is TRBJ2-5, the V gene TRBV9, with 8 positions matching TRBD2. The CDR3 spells CASSVAVLAAQETQYF. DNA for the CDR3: TGTGCCAGCAGCGTAGCGGTACTAGCGGCACAAGAGACCCAGTACTTC. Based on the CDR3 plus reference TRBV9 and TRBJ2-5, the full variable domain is DSGVTQTPKHLITATGQRVTLRCSPRSGDLSVYWYQQSLDQGLQFLIQYYNGEERAKGNILERFSAQQFPDLHSELNLSSLELGDSALYFCASSVAVLAAQETQYFGPGTRLLVL.